What follows are 3 T cell receptor beta chains derived from one specimen sequenced in a study of cytomegalovirus exposure and HLA in healthy donors (dated by TCRdb to about 2017). The library was built by means of the immunoSEQ multiplex PCR assay. For the multiplex PCR, a mixture combining 60 forward primers for TCR Vbeta segments and 13 reverse primers for TCR Jbeta segments was used. TCRdb took over this immuneACCESS table, retaining in-frame rearrangements with V and J assigned. Such tables are incomplete; in checked studies, under half of the missing clones stem from an unresolved V gene, and the remainder is unexplained. The sample's clone listing holds approximately 200,000 clones. Jointly, the top ten make up approximately 0.74% of the sample. Sequencing used PBMCs. All receptors derive from a boy aged 5 to 17 in good health and CMV-seronegative.

The chain carries TRBV28 and TRBJ2-2; 9 positions agree with TRBD2. Germline-derived CDR1 and CDR2 are MDHEN and SYDVKM. The CDR3 length is 18 residues. Trimming took 3 bases from V and 4 from J; bases not matched to a gene: 12. As DNA, the CDR3 is TGTGCCAGCAGTTTTTATCCGGGACTAGCTAACATCACCGGGGAGCTGTTTTTT. It is translated as CASSFYPGLANITGELFF.

This chain links TRBV19 with TRBJ2-3, with 14 bases lining up with TRBD2. Germline CDR1 and CDR2: LNHDA and SQIVND (reference sequence). Unmatched junction bases numbered 13, after V lost 5 bases and J lost 0 bases. The CDR3 runs to 20 residues. The CDR3 here is CASSARLAGGFTSSTDTQYF. CDR3 coding DNA: TGTGCCAGTAGTGCCCGACTAGCGGGGGGGTTCACATCTAGCACAGATACGCAGTATTTT.

The CDR3 sequence is CASSLVLGQGQETQYF. CDR3 in DNA: TGTGCCAGCAGCTTAGTTCTGGGACAGGGCCAAGAGACCCAGTACTTC. The chain recombines TRBV7-6 with TRBJ2-5; 9 nucleotides line up with TRBD1. Germline V gene data show CDR1 as SGHVS and CDR2 as FNYEAQ. The CDR3 covers 16 residues. V lost 1 base and J lost 1; bases outside the gene matches: 4.